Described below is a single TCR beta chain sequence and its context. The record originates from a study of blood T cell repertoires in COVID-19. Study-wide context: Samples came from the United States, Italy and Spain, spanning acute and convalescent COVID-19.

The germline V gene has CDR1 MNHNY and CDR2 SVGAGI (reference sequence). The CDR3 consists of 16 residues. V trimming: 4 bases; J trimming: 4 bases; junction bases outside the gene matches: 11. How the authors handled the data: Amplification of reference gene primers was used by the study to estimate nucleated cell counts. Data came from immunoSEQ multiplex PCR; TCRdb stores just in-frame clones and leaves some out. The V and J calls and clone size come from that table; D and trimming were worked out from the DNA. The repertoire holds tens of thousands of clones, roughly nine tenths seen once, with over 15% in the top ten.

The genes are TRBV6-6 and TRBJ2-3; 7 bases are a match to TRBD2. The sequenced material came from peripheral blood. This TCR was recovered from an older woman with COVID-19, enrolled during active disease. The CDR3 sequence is CASSFLGTTPADTQYF. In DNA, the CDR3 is TGTGCCAGCAGTTTTCTTGGGACTACCCCCGCAGATACGCAGTATTTT.